These T cell receptor beta chains were read from a single sample in a study of cytomegalovirus exposure and HLA in healthy donors. The data were produced by immunoSEQ multiplex PCR, yet TCRdb's version contains in-frame clones alone and is incomplete. The table lists around 150,000 clones, about 82% of them singletons. The sample taken for sequencing was PBMCs. The receptors come from a man aged 25 to 45 in good health and CMV-seropositive. CDR3s include the opening cysteine and the closing phenylalanine or tryptophan. D genes are given only for firm matches. Only some rows state a clone size, as once, few, many or a class for expanded clones.

TGTGCCAGCAGCTTCACTAGCGGGGGGGCCTTAGAGACCCAGTACTTC CASSFTSGGALETQYF TRBD2 TRBJ2-5 . TRBV11-2
TGTGCCAGCACCCCGGGACAGGGCGTTAGCTCCTACGAGCAGTACTTC CASTPGQGVSSYEQYF TRBD1 TRBJ2-7 . TRBV6-6
TGTGCCAGCAGCTTGGGGACAGGATTCTACGAGCAGTACTTC CASSLGTGFYEQYF TRBD1 TRBJ2-7 few TRBV5-6
TGTGCCTCCGATGCCTTAGCGGGGCAGCGCACAGATACGCAGTATTTT CASDALAGQRTDTQYF TRBD2 TRBJ2-3 . TRBV30
TGTGCCAGCAGTTACGGGGGACAGGGGTCCGAGCAGTACTTC CASSYGGQGSEQYF TRBD1 TRBJ2-7 . TRBV6-5
TGTGCCAGCAGCTTACCCCCAAAAGAGACCCAGTACTTC CASSLPPKETQYF . TRBJ2-5 . TRBV7-3
TGTGCCAGCAGATGGCAGGGAGGGTATAGCAATCAGCCCCAGCATTTT CASRWQGGYSNQPQHF . TRBJ1-5 . TRBV2
TGTGCCAGCAGAGAACTAGGACAGGTGCGGGGCTACACCTTC CASRELGQVRGYTF TRBD1 TRBJ1-2 . TRBV6-5
TGTGCCAGCACCACAGGGGACCCCTCTGGAAACACCATATATTTT CASTTGDPSGNTIYF TRBD1 TRBJ1-3 . TRBV6-1
TGTGCCAGCAGCCTGGACAGCGGGAACACTGAAGCTTTCTTT CASSLDSGNTEAFF . TRBJ1-1 . TRBV7-2
TGTGCCAGCAGTGCCACAGACAGGGTTGTAAGCGGGGAGCTGTTTTTT CASSATDRVVSGELFF TRBD1 TRBJ2-2 . TRBV25-1
TGTGCCAGTTCTGCAGGGCCAAACTACGAGCAGTACTTC CASSAGPNYEQYF . TRBJ2-7 many TRBV19
TGTGCCATCAGTGAGTCGACTCCGGGTACGCAGTATTTT CAISESTPGTQYF . TRBJ2-3 . TRBV10-3
TGTGCCAGCAGTCCTGGGAGGGGGACTAATCAGCCCCAGCATTTT CASSPGRGTNQPQHF . TRBJ1-5 once TRBV6-6
TGTGCCAGCAGCCGACAGGGCCTCTCTGGAAACACCATATATTTT CASSRQGLSGNTIYF TRBD1 TRBJ1-3 . TRBV6-5
TGTGCCAGCAGCCCCCTAGCGGGGGCAGCCAATGAGCAGTTCTTC CASSPLAGAANEQFF TRBD2 TRBJ2-1 . TRBV7-3
TGTGCCAGCAGCACAGGAGCGGGGGGCCCCATGAATGAGCAGTTCTTC CASSTGAGGPMNEQFF TRBD2 TRBJ2-1 . TRBV5-8
TGTGCCAGCAGCTGGGCCCTTTCCGGTTCGAACACCGGGGAGCTGTTTTTT CASSWALSGSNTGELFF . TRBJ2-2 . TRBV7-6
TGTGCCAGCAGTTCCGGGACAGGGAGGAATGAGCAGTTCTTC CASSSGTGRNEQFF TRBD1 TRBJ2-1 . TRBV6-6